One and the same sample provided the 19 T cell receptor beta chains below, sequenced in a study of T cell responses to AZD1222 COVID-19 vaccine. The protocol was immunoSEQ multiplex PCR, while the TCRdb copy is restricted to in-frame clones and leaves out a portion. Of some 53,000 clones in the sample, roughly 87% were seen once. The material sequenced was peripheral blood, taken 28 days after the second AZD1222 dose. Receptors were obtained from an adult who received the AZD1222 COVID-19 vaccine.

The chain joins TRBV5-8 to TRBJ1-6; D possibly corresponds to TRBD1 (5 bases). Germline V lookup: CDR1 SGHTS, CDR2 YDEGEE. The CDR3 has 15 residues. Trimming stripped 3 bases from V and 6 bases from J, with 13 bases between. CDR3 amino acids: CASSSGHTSNSPLHF. The CDR3 DNA follows: TGTGCCAGCAGCTCCGGACACACCAGTAATTCACCCCTCCACTTT.

This rearrangement joins TRBV30 to TRBJ2-5; D uncertain. The ends were cut back, 3 bases at V and 2 bases at J, with 10 bases in the middle. The CDR3 loop spans 13 amino acids. The germline CDR1 and CDR2 sequences are GTSNPN and SVGIG (reference sequence). This CDR3 reads CAWSPRRQETQYF. Written as DNA, the CDR3 is TGTGCCTGGAGCCCGAGGCGGCAAGAGACCCAGTACTTC.

The rearrangement joins TRBV7-9 to TRBJ2-7, with 7 bases matching TRBD1. V shed 4 bases, J shed 0 bases, and the junction held 3 bases outside the gene matches. Germline V CDR1 and CDR2: SEHNR, FQNEAQ (reference sequence). The CDR3 runs to 14 residues. The CDR3 bases are TGTGCCAGCAGCTCTTGGGACAGCTCCTACGAGCAGTACTTC. Residues: CASSSWDSSYEQYF.

The V and J genes are TRBV18 and TRBJ1-2; 8 nucleotides agree with TRBD1. The V gene end was trimmed by 3 bases and the J gene end by 4 bases; junction bases not matched to a gene: 7. CDR1 is KGHSH, CDR2 LQKENI, per germline. The CDR3 spans 15 residues. CDR3 in DNA: TGTGCCAGCTCACCCGTGGCAGGGGGCAGCTATGGCTACACCTTC. Protein product: CASSPVAGGSYGYTF.

The chain uses TRBV27 and TRBJ2-1; D call uncertain. This CDR3 spans 13 amino acids. Germline V CDR1 and CDR2: MNHEY, SMNVEV (reference sequence). V was cut by 6 bases and J by 6 bases, with 12 bases left in between. The CDR3: CASSDGLGNEQFF. The CDR3 bases are TGTGCCAGCAGCGACGGGTTAGGCAATGAGCAGTTCTTC.

V and J are TRBV6-6 and TRBJ2-5; the D is unclear. The length of the CDR3 is 12 residues. Between the trimmed V and J ends, which lost 4 bases and 5 bases, there was a span of 8 bases. Germline values: CDR1 MNHNY, CDR2 SVGAGI (reference sequence). The chain's CDR3 is CASSSSPETQYF. CDR3 coding DNA: TGTGCCAGCAGTTCCTCCCCCGAGACCCAGTACTTC.

The chain has TRBV15 and TRBJ2-2; TRBD2 matches at 9 bases. CDR1 and CDR2 (germline): LNHNV, YYDKDF (reference sequence). CDR3 length: 14 residues. Trimming took 6 bases from V and 1 from J; bases not matched to a gene: 0. The CDR3 DNA follows: TGTGCCACCAGGCGGGGGGGGAACACCGGGGAGCTGTTTTTT. Residues: CATRRGGNTGELFF.

Only one count was recorded for this clone. The rearrangement uses TRBV7-3 and TRBJ2-5, with D possibly matching TRBD2 (5 bases). The CDR3 spans 13 residues. Germline V gene sequence: CDR1 SGHTA, CDR2 FQGTGA. V lost 3 bases to trimming and J lost 5 bases, with 10 bases between them. The CDR3 nucleotides are TGTGCCAGCAGCTTGGGTCGCGGGGAGACCCAGTACTTC. Residues: CASSLGRGETQYF. The full variable domain, rest sourced from reference TRBV7-3 and TRBJ2-5, is GAGVSQTPSNKVTEKGKYVELRCDPISGHTALYWYRQSLGQGPEFLIYFQGTGAADDSGLPNDRFFAVRPEGSVSTLKIQRTERGDSAVYLCASSLGRGETQYFGPGTRLLVL.

The rearrangement links TRBV28 to TRBJ1-5, with D hard to call. The CDR3 consists of 15 residues. V lost 6 bases to trimming and J lost 1 base, with 13 bases between them. CDR1 MDHEN and CDR2 SYDVKM come from the germline V gene. CDR3 DNA sequence: TGTGCCAGCAGGTACGGGGATAGGAGCAATCAGCCCCAGCATTTT. Its translation: CASRYGDRSNQPQHF.

The chain recombines TRBV7-9 with TRBJ2-3; weak D call: TRBD2 (6 bases). Trimming took off 2 bases at V and 2 bases at J, with 11 bases between the two ends. Germline V gene data show CDR1 as SEHNR and CDR2 as FQNEAQ (reference sequence). The CDR3 sequence is 15 residues long. This chain's CDR3 is CASSLRERNTDTQYF. The CDR3, as DNA: TGTGCCAGCAGCTTACGGGAGCGGAACACAGATACGCAGTATTTT.

The rearrangement links TRBV5-4 to TRBJ1-1, with D maybe TRBD1 (6 bases). This CDR3 is built from 14 residues. V lost 6 bases to trimming and J lost 1 base, with 13 bases between them. Germline V gene lookup returns CDR1 SGHNT and CDR2 YYREEE (reference sequence). The CDR3: CASNLQGPNTEAFF. The CDR3 nucleotides read TGTGCCAGCAACCTACAGGGCCCGAACACTGAAGCTTTCTTT.

The rearrangement uses TRBV28 and TRBJ2-2, with 9 nucleotides matching TRBD2. Germline V gene data show CDR1 as MDHEN and CDR2 as SYDVKM. The CDR3 is made up of 16 amino acids. J gave up 9 bases and V 6 bases, and 14 bases lay outside the gene matches. The DNA for the CDR3 is TGTGCCAGCAGCCCGAGTAGCGGGAGTTTGAATAGGGAGCTGTTTTTT. Protein sequence: CASSPSSGSLNRELFF. Complete variable domain (other parts from reference TRBV28 and TRBJ2-2): DVKVTQSSRYLVKRTGEKVFLECVQDMDHENMFWYRQDPGLGLRLIYFSYDVKMKEKGDIPEGYSVSREKKERFSLILESASTNQTSMYLCASSPSSGSLNRELFFGEGSRLTVL.

The chain uses TRBV29-1 and TRBJ2-3, with 11 bases matching TRBD2. Trimming at V came to 6 bases and at J to 5 bases, leaving 16 bases not matched to a gene. Germline V lookup: CDR1 SQVTM, CDR2 ANQGSEA. The CDR3 is made up of 17 amino acids. In nucleotides, the CDR3 is TGCAGCGTCGATAACGCCCTAGCGGGAGGATGGGGAGATACGCAGTATTTT. Encoded protein: CSVDNALAGGWGDTQYF.

This clone was found once. This rearrangement joins TRBV7-8 to TRBJ2-1; D gene ambiguous. Looked up from germline, CDR1 is SGHVS and CDR2 is FQNEAQ. CDR3 length: 11 amino acids. Between the trimmed V and J ends, which lost 1 base and 9 bases, there was a span of 4 bases. This CDR3 is CASSLEGEQFF. CDR3 DNA sequence: TGTGCCAGCAGCTTAGAGGGTGAGCAGTTCTTC. Looking up the rest from reference TRBV7-8 and TRBJ2-1 gives the full variable domain: GAGVSQSPRYKVAKRGQDVALRCDPISGHVSLFWYQQALGQGPEFLTYFQNEAQLDKSGLPSDRFFAERPEGSVSTLKIQRTQQEDSAVYLCASSLEGEQFFGPGTRLTVL.

The chain recombines TRBV4-1 with TRBJ1-3, with D possibly matching TRBD1 (6 bases). Per germline, CDR1 MGHRA and CDR2 YSYEKL. V shed 3 bases and J shed 0 bases, with 12 bases lying between them. The CDR3 loop spans 16 amino acids. The CDR3 reads CASSQIRGGSGNTIYF. The CDR3 bases are TGCGCCAGCAGCCAGATCAGGGGAGGCTCTGGAAACACCATATATTTT.

The V call is TRBV28, the J call TRBJ1-3; 10 bases align to TRBD1. Unmatched junction bases numbered 12, after V lost 3 bases and J lost 7 bases. The germline V gene encodes CDR1 MDHEN and CDR2 SYDVKM. The CDR3 is 17 amino acids. CDR3 sequence (DNA): TGTGCCAGCAGTTTGGGGACAGGGGCTCGTAGTGGGAACACCATATATTTT. Translating it yields CASSLGTGARSGNTIYF.

This clone was detected only once. The chain combines TRBV18 with TRBJ2-5; no clear D. CDR3 size: 12 residues. The germline CDR1 and CDR2 sequences are KGHSH and LQKENI. V gave up 2 bases and J gave up 1 base, with 2 bases separating them. CDR3 bases: TGTGCCAGCTCACCAAGCCAAGAGACCCAGTACTTC. The encoded protein is CASSPSQETQYF.

This chain links TRBV19 with TRBJ1-1, with D uncertain. Trimming shortened V by 4 bases and J by 1 base, and 13 bases separated the two germline ends. Germline V CDR1 and CDR2: LNHDA, SQIVND (reference sequence). This CDR3 has 15 residues. The CDR3 here is CASSTSLQRNTEAFF. The CDR3 nucleotides read TGTGCCAGTAGTACCTCCCTACAGCGGAACACTGAAGCTTTCTTT.

The J gene is TRBJ1-1, the V gene TRBV28, with D maybe TRBD1 (5 bases). The length of the CDR3 is 13 residues. V was cut by 6 bases and J by 5 bases, with 13 bases left in between. Germline values: CDR1 MDHEN, CDR2 SYDVKM. The CDR3 protein is CASRPGPLTEAFF. Written as DNA, the CDR3 is TGTGCCAGCAGACCGGGGCCGCTGACTGAAGCTTTCTTT.